One sample yielded the 15 T cell receptor beta chains listed below, sequenced in a study of CD8 T cells in ankylosing spondylitis (dated by TCRdb to about 2017). Library construction relied on 5' RACE. TCRdb records Illumina HiSeq 2500 as the sequencer. The public reads were run again by TCRdb, first through fastp at Q25 and then through MiXCR, and only productive beta chains were kept. Each entry merges the rows of one CDR3 protein and shows their most common DNA and genes. The sample table contains some 150,000 distinct CDR3 sequences; only one count was recorded for 9.5% to 12% of them. In total, the top ten clones hold less than 5% of the sample. The sequencing input was blood, either unsorted or a sorted T cell fraction (not recorded which). These receptors were obtained from a female donor with ankylosing spondylitis or in good health (not recorded which).

This clonotype was seen more than once but under ten times. The chain carries TRBV29-1 and TRBJ2-1; 8 bases align to TRBD2. Per the germline V gene, CDR1 is SQVTM and CDR2 is ANQGSEA. The CDR3 has 13 amino acids. J was trimmed by 0 bases and V by 7 bases; bases with no gene match: 2. The CDR3: CSAREGSYNEQFF. In nucleotides, the CDR3 is TGCAGCGCTCGGGAGGGCTCCTACAATGAGCAGTTCTTC.

In this sample, this clonotype turned up many times. The CDR3 nucleotides read TGTGCCAGCAGCCAAGTGACTCGGGCCGAGGCTTTCTTT. Protein product: CASSQVTRAEAFF. The chain uses TRBV3-1 and TRBJ1-1; the D is unclear. The V and J ends lost 1 base and 11 bases respectively, with 14 bases between them. Germline V gives CDR1 LGHDT, CDR2 YNNKEL (reference sequence). CDR3 length equals 13 residues.

At least ten counts were recorded for this clonotype. The V gene is TRBV6-9, the J gene TRBJ2-3; D unresolved. CDR1 and CDR2 (germline): MNHGY, SVAAGI. The CDR3 is 13 residues long. The ends were cut back, 7 bases at V and 4 bases at J, with 12 bases in the middle. DNA for the CDR3: TGTGCCAGCACACCCGCTCAGGCAGATACGCAGTATTTT. Its protein is CASTPAQADTQYF.

This clonotype was counted at least ten times. V is TRBV5-1 and J is TRBJ2-3; 7 positions agree with TRBD1. CDR1 and CDR2 (germline): SGHRS, YFSETQ. The CDR3 is made up of 14 amino acids. V trimming: 4 bases; J trimming: 2 bases; junction bases outside the gene matches: 4. In DNA, the CDR3 is TGCGCCAGCAGCATAGGACAGGACACAGATACGCAGTATTTT. Amino acids: CASSIGQDTDTQYF.

Many counts were recorded for this clonotype. In DNA form, the CDR3 reads TGTGCCGGCTCGACAGGGGCTAGCACAGATACGCAGTATTTT. Translating it yields CAGSTGASTDTQYF. This rearrangement joins TRBV30 to TRBJ2-3, with 8 bases that match TRBD1. CDR3 length equals 14 residues. The germline CDR1 and CDR2 sequences are GTSNPN and SVGIG (reference sequence). V was pared by 8 bases and J by 0 bases, with 7 bases of the junction left unmatched.

This clonotype was observed a few times. The chain couples TRBV10-2 to TRBJ2-2, with 11 bases lining up with TRBD2. This CDR3 spans 15 amino acids. Per germline, CDR1 WSHSY and CDR2 SAAADI. The junction had 5 bases not matched to a gene; V was cut back by 4 bases and J by 7 bases. CDR3 DNA sequence: TGCGCCAGCAGTGTACTAGCGGGAGTGGGCGGGGAGCTGTTTTTT. This gives the protein CASSVLAGVGGELFF.

This clonotype was seen repeatedly, ten times or more. V and J are TRBV28 and TRBJ1-1, with D unclear. The germline V gene has CDR1 MDHEN and CDR2 SYDVKM. The CDR3 contains 12 residues. Trimming removed 6 bases at V and 1 base at J, with 6 bases between. The CDR3 loop is CASSLRNTEAFF. CDR3 bases: TGTGCCAGCAGCTTACGGAACACTGAAGCTTTCTTT.

This clonotype was seen at least ten times. The CDR3 bases are TGCGCCAGCCGGAACCGCGCAGATACGCAGTATTTT. Protein product: CASRNRADTQYF. This chain connects TRBV5-1 to TRBJ2-3; D is uncertain. Germline V gene lookup returns CDR1 SGHRS and CDR2 YFSETQ. Trimming cost V 7 bases and J 4 bases, with 10 bases left between them. The CDR3 extends over 12 amino acids.

This clonotype showed up many times. The V call is TRBV12-3 or TRBV12-4, the J call TRBJ1-2; perhaps TRBD1 as D (5 bases). This CDR3 is 15 amino acids long. Deletions cut 5 bases from V and 7 bases from J, with 20 bases between. The CDR3 bases are TGTGCCAGCAGTCCCGGCGGGCAGGGAGCGGCTGGCTACACCTTC. This translates into CASSPGGQGAAGYTF.

This clonotype has at least ten counts. The rearrangement joins TRBV29-1 to TRBJ2-2, with 11 nucleotides matching TRBD2. V shed 2 bases, J shed 1 base, and the junction held 6 bases outside the gene matches. Germline lookup yields CDR1 SQVTM and CDR2 ANQGSEA. CDR3 length: 17 amino acids. CDR3 sequence: CSVEILAGGLNTGELFF. The CDR3 DNA follows: TGCAGCGTTGAAATCCTAGCGGGGGGCCTGAACACCGGGGAGCTGTTTTTT.

Concerning this clonotype itself: This may come from a read error, since a much larger clone is one base off. This sequence joins TRBV12-3 or TRBV12-4 and TRBJ1-1; possibly TRBD1 for D (6 bases). The CDR3 loop spans 15 amino acids. CDR3 nucleotides: TGTGCCAGCAGTTTCCCTTGGACAGAGAACGCTGAAGCTTTCTTT. The encoded protein is CASSFPWTENAEAFF.

This chain joins TRBV29-1 and TRBJ2-7; no firm D call. The length of the CDR3 is 14 residues. CDR1 SQVTM and CDR2 ANQGSEA come from the germline V gene. Between the trimmed V and J ends, which lost 4 bases and 1 base, there was a span of 14 bases. DNA of the CDR3: TGCAGCGTTGGCGCAACCTCGAGGTCCTACGAGCAGTACTTC. Its protein product is CSVGATSRSYEQYF.

This clonotype showed up many times. The chain recombines TRBV7-8 with TRBJ1-1; D perhaps matches TRBD1 (5 bases). V dropped 5 bases and J dropped 1 base, with 17 bases sitting between them. The CDR3 extends over 16 amino acids. Germline CDR1 reads SGHVS; CDR2 reads FQNEAQ. CDR3 region: CASSRALGPRNTEAFF. CDR3 DNA sequence: TGTGCCAGCAGCAGAGCACTGGGACCCCGGAACACTGAAGCTTTCTTT.

Many counts were recorded for this clonotype. V usage is TRBV7-9 and J usage is TRBJ2-7; TRBD1 matches 8 bases. This CDR3 spans 13 amino acids. J lost 6 bases, V lost 5 bases, and 6 bases had no gene match. Germline V CDR1 and CDR2: SEHNR, FQNEAQ (reference sequence). The CDR3 loop is CASSLRTGFEQYF. The CDR3 bases are TGTGCCAGCAGCCTAAGGACAGGGTTCGAGCAGTACTTC.

This clonotype was seen repeatedly, ten times or more. CDR3 coding DNA: TGTGCCAGCAGCTTATTACTAGCGGGAGGCCGGGATACGCAGTATTTT. Translation gives CASSLLLAGGRDTQYF. The rearrangement uses TRBV7-9 and TRBJ2-3, with 12 bases matching TRBD2. The CDR3 length is 16 residues. CDR1 and CDR2 from the germline V gene are SEHNR and FQNEAQ (reference sequence). Trimming at V came to 2 bases and at J to 6 bases, leaving 6 bases not matched to a gene.